Given below is one T cell receptor beta chain in context. This clone's antigen is unknown. No base-level quality is on record; no much larger clone is a single base apart. This sample is drawn from a study of T cells in Graves' hyperthyroidism and ophthalmopathy (dated by TCRdb to the late 2010s). A note on the overall study: Peripheral blood samples were taken at the time of initial diagnosis, prior to any treatment. For training and testing, the roughly 100 patients in the discovery cohort were randomly divided in a 7:3 ratio. To identify distinguishing TCR V-J signatures, a discovery cohort of 100 patients was used, comprising 40 to 45 with Graves' ophthalmopathy and some 57 with stable Graves' hyperthyroidism. After sampling, hyperthyroidism patients received methimazole starting at 30 mg daily, and ophthalmopathy patients received high-dose intravenous methylprednisolone. The paper describes TCR Vbeta CDR3 sequencing of about 140 peripheral blood samples, made up of about 41 ophthalmopathy patients, approximately 73 hyperthyroidism patients and some 17 progressor patients. Whether ophthalmopathy could be predicted prospectively was tested in an independent validation cohort made up of some 20 hyperthyroidism patients plus 17 patients who later progressed to ophthalmopathy. In addition, the study compared T-cell repertoires in thyroid tissue and in blood from about six Graves' hyperthyroidism patients.

From the germline V gene (reference sequence), CDR1 is DFQATT and CDR2 is SNEGSKA. The junction shows trimming of 4 bases on V and 2 bases on J, and the gene matches do not reach 4 bases of it. From its cysteine to its phenylalanine, the CDR3 spans 13 amino acids. The read is trimmed to its CDR3 DNA, 39 bases read in frame from base 1. Beyond this particular receptor, the publication reports: Sample size was not statistically predetermined, and investigators were not blinded to group allocation. In cross-validation, a model built on a 13 V-J signature told ophthalmopathy apart from stable hyperthyroidism with approximately 90% sensitivity and approximately 84% specificity, and in testing the same model reached 80%/75%. Most expanded thyroid clonotypes (frequency above 0.001) were also found in blood, which suggests that blood repertoires may mirror thyroid immune responses. During validation, the model predicted progression to ophthalmopathy a median of around 6 months ahead of onset, with just under 71% sensitivity and under 85% specificity.

TCR beta CDR3 regions were amplified from RNA transcripts. For the first round of RT-PCR on the TCR CDR3, the HTBI primer set was used together with the Qiagen OneStep RT-PCR kit. Libraries were constructed in a second round of multiplex PCR, after which size selection and purification were carried out. Sequencing of the libraries was done on an Illumina HiSeq2000 using paired-end 100 bp reads. The authors' pipeline ran thus. Raw data were processed with SOAPnuke, discarding reads with adapters, uncalled bases, mean Phred below 15, or no exact constant-primer or identifier match. COPE v1.2.5 was used to merge high-quality paired reads, and clonotypes were defined as unique nucleotide sequences. Clonotypes were aligned to IMGT TRBV, TRBD and TRBJ reference segments using MiTCR v1.1. The analysis was restricted to V-J combinations with a frequency above 0.0001, which together covered 99% to 99.2% of the repertoires. A TCS score was defined as the ratio of F50 (clonal expansion) to E x V (chaos), with BLOSUM62-based TCRdist applied between CDR3 peptides within each V-J. Welch's t-statistics and random forest reduced roughly 500 V-J features to roughly 13, which were used in a naive Bayes classifier (R e1071). TCRdb took the public reads, trimmed them with fastp at Q25, ran MiXCR for clone calling and kept in-frame beta chains. Every entry covers one CDR3 protein and lists the most common genes and DNA from its rows. The V and J calls reflect TCRdb's pipeline rather than the authors' work. In all, the sample holds roughly 740,000 distinct CDR3 sequences, and approximately 16% of those were seen once. The ten largest make up approximately 8.4% of the sample.

Stable Graves' hyperthyroidism was defined as no progression to ophthalmopathy during 18 months of follow-up. The hyperthyroidism patients were between 18 and 65 years old and newly diagnosed, with a disease duration of less than 2 months. Any patient with an uncontrolled infection, another autoimmune disease, pregnancy or lactation was excluded. Diagnoses were based on clinical symptoms, serum thyroxine and TRAb, thyroid ultrasound and orbital computed tomography. PBMCs were separated from 10 ml of fresh peripheral blood using Ficoll-Paque density gradient centrifugation. Trizol reagent was used to extract total RNA, and RNA quality was then checked on an Agilent 2100 Bioanalyzer.

The sequenced sample was blood. The receptor chain draws on TRBV20-1 and TRBJ2-7, with 8 middle bases fitting TRBD1. The sequence came from a man between 18 and 35 years old with Graves' hyperthyroidism. The CDR3 region has the sequence CSAMGQDPYEQYF. The DNA reads TGCAGTGCTATGGGACAGGACCCCTACGAGCAGTACTTC.